Listed below are T cell receptor beta chains from one sample, sequenced in a study of T-cell reconstitution after alpha-beta-depleted transplantation in children. TCRdb recomputed calls from the PCR reads with MiXCR, one row per CDR3 protein. Of about half a million distinct CDR3 sequences in the sample, around 12% are singletons; the top ten hold around 5.6%. The sequencing here drew on PBMCs from the stem cell graft donor, taken from the stem cell graft. The receptors were gathered from a human donor who donated a stem cell graft to a child with combined immunodeficiency. The CDR3 runs from the conserved cysteine through the conserved F or W. A D gene is named only where the DNA matches it firmly. The size field is filled for only some rows; it gives once, few, many or a size class.

v_call	d_call	clone_size	j_call	cdr3_nt	cdr3_aa
TRBV7-8	TRBD2	NA	TRBJ2-1	TGTGCCAGCAGCTTACAGGTGCTAGCGGCAACTGAGCAGTTCTTC	CASSLQVLAATEQFF
TRBV6-5	TRBD2	NA	TRBJ2-7	TGTGCCAGCAGCCAAAACCCAGCGGGGGCTTACGGGGAGCAGTACTTC	CASSQNPAGAYGEQYF
TRBV11-3	NA	NA	TRBJ2-6	TGTGCCAGCAGCACTTACTCTGGGGCCAACGTCCTGACTTTC	CASSTYSGANVLTF
TRBV5-1	NA	NA	TRBJ2-6	TGCGCCAGCAGCATCCGGGGAGGAGGTTCGTTCTCTGGGGCCAACGTCCTGACTTTC	CASSIRGGGSFSGANVLTF
TRBV7-2	NA	many	TRBJ2-4	TGTGCCAGCAGCTTAGGGGGCGGGGACATTCAGTACTTC	CASSLGGGDIQYF
TRBV9	TRBD1	NA	TRBJ2-1	TGTGCCAGCAGCCACGGGACAGGGGGTTTGGGAGAGGGGCTCAATGAGCAGTTCTTC	CASSHGTGGLGEGLNEQFF
TRBV27	NA	NA	TRBJ1-1	TGTGCCAGCAGTGGGGGAGCGGGTACTGAAGCTTTCTTT	CASSGGAGTEAFF
TRBV12-3/TRBV12-4	NA	few	TRBJ1-4	TGTGCCAGCAGCCTCTATGGGGGGGCGACTAATGAAAAACTGTTTTTT	CASSLYGGATNEKLFF
TRBV4-3	NA	many	TRBJ2-1	TGCGCCAGCAGCCAAGATCTTTGGGGTTTTAATGAGCAGTTCTTC	CASSQDLWGFNEQFF
TRBV10-3	TRBD2	many	TRBJ2-2	TGTGCCATCAGTGATACTAGCGTTCGCACCGGGGAGCTGTTTTTT	CAISDTSVRTGELFF
TRBV5-8	NA	few	TRBJ2-3	TGTGCCACCCGGACAAGCGGAGATACGCAGTATTTT	CATRTSGDTQYF
TRBV7-8	TRBD2	few	TRBJ2-7	TGTGCCAGCAGCTTAGCGCGGGAGACAGCTTTCTACGAGCAGTACTTC	CASSLARETAFYEQYF
TRBV6-5	NA	NA	TRBJ1-1	TGTGCCAGCAGTAGGGATTACACTGAAGCTTTCTTT	CASSRDYTEAFF
TRBV5-1	NA	many	TRBJ2-3	TGCGCCAGCAGTAGGGACACGACAAGCACAGATACGCAGTATTTT	CASSRDTTSTDTQYF
TRBV10-3	NA	NA	TRBJ2-7	TGTGCCATCAGTGAGGAGGACAGCTACGAGCAGTACTTC	CAISEEDSYEQYF
TRBV11-2	NA	few	TRBJ2-4	TGTGCCAGCAGCAAAAACTCAATGCAGACACCACAAGCCAAAAACATTCAGTACTTC	CASSKNSMQTPQAKNIQYF
TRBV4-3	NA	NA	TRBJ2-3	TGCGCCAGCAGCCAAGACGGGCGAACGTCTACGCAGTATTTT	CASSQDGRTSTQYF
TRBV11-2	NA	NA	TRBJ2-7	TGTGCCAGCAGTCCCGTAGAGGGCCCCTCCTACGAGCAGTACTTC	CASSPVEGPSYEQYF
TRBV29-1	TRBD1	many	TRBJ2-3	TGCAGCGTTGAGGGACAGGGGGCAATGGATACGCAGTATTTT	CSVEGQGAMDTQYF
TRBV24-1	TRBD2	NA	TRBJ2-1	TGTGCCACCAGTGCCCCGGGACTAGCGAAATACAGGGGGGGCCAGTTCTTC	CATSAPGLAKYRGGQFF
TRBV11-2	NA	NA	TRBJ2-4	TGTGCCAGCAGCCCGCTAGAGGGGGTTGCCAAAAACATTCAGTACTTC	CASSPLEGVAKNIQYF
TRBV10-3	TRBD1	NA	TRBJ1-5	TGTGCCATCAGTGAGTCGGGACAGGGGGCAGGTCAGCCCCAGCATTTT	CAISESGQGAGQPQHF
TRBV20-1	NA	few	TRBJ1-6	TGCAGTGCTAGTTACCAGAGCTCCTATAATTCACCCCTCCACTTT	CSASYQSSYNSPLHF
TRBV5-1	TRBD2	many	TRBJ2-1	TGCGCCAGCCAAACAGCGGGAGGGCCCTACAATGAGCAGTTCTTC	CASQTAGGPYNEQFF
TRBV6-2/TRBV6-3	NA	many	TRBJ1-5	TGTGCCAGCAGTTACCAGGTCGGCAGGGGTGGAATCGCTGGCAATCAGCCCCAGCATTTT	CASSYQVGRGGIAGNQPQHF
TRBV5-1	NA	few	TRBJ2-5	TGCGCCAGCAGCTTGGAGGGGGGACAATTGGAGACCCAGTACTTC	CASSLEGGQLETQYF
TRBV28	NA	few	TRBJ2-5	TGTGCCAGCAGTTCTTCCGATTTTGGGGTGTCCAAAGAGACCCAGTACTTC	CASSSSDFGVSKETQYF
TRBV28	NA	NA	TRBJ2-1	TGTGCCAGCAGTTTCGCGACGGGGGGCCGGGAAAATGAGCAGTTCTTC	CASSFATGGRENEQFF
TRBV20-1	NA	NA	TRBJ2-1	TGCAGTGCTCCGGGGCCTAGCTCCTACAATGAGCAGTTCTTC	CSAPGPSSYNEQFF